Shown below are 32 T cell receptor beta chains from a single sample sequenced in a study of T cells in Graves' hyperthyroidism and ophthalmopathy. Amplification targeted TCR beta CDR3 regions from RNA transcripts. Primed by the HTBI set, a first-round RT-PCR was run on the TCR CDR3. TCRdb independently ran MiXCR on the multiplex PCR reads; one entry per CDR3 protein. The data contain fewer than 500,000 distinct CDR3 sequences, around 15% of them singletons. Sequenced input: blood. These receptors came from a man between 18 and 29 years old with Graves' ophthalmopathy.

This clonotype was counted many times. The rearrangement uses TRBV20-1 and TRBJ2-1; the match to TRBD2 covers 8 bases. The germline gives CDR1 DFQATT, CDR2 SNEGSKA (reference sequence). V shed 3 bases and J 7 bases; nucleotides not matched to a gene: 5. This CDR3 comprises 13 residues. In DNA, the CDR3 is TGCAGTGCTAGGCGTAGCGGGACGAATGAGCAGTTCTTC. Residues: CSARRSGTNEQFF.

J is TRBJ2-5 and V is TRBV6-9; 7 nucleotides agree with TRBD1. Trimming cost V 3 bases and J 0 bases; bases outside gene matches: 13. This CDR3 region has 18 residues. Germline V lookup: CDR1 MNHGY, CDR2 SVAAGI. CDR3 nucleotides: TGTGCCAGCAGTTACTTTCGTGTAGGACAGGAGCACCAAGAGACCCAGTACTTC. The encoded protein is CASSYFRVGQEHQETQYF.

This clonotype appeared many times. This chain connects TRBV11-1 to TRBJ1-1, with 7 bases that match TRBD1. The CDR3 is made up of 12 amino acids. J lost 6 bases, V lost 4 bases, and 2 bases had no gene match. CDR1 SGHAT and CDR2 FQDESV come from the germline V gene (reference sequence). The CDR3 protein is CASSYRGPEAFF. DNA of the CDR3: TGTGCCAGCAGCTACAGGGGCCCTGAAGCTTTCTTT.

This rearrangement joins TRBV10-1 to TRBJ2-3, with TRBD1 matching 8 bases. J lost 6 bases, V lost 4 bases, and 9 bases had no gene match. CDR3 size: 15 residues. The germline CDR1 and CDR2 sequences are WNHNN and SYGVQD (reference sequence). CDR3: CASSGGPRGLDTQYF. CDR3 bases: TGCGCCAGCAGTGGGGGCCCCAGGGGGCTCGATACGCAGTATTTT.

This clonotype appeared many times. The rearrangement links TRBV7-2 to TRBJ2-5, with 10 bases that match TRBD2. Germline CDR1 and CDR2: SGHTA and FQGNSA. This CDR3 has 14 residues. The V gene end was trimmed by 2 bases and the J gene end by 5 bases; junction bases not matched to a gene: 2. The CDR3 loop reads CASSLNSGRETQYF. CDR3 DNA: TGTGCCAGCAGCTTAAATAGCGGGAGGGAGACCCAGTACTTC.

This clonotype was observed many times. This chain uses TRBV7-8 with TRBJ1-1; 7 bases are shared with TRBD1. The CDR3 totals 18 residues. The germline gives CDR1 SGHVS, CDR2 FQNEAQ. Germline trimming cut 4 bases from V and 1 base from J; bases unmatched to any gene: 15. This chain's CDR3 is CASSYGRRGQRGNTEAFF. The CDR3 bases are TGTGCCAGCAGCTACGGTAGGAGGGGGCAAAGAGGGAACACTGAAGCTTTCTTT.

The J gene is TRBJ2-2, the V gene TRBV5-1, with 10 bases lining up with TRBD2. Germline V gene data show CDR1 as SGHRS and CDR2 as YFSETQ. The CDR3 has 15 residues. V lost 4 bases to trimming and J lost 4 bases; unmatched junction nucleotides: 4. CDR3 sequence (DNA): TGCGCCAGCAGCACTTTAGCGGGAGGCACCGGGGAGCTGTTTTTT. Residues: CASSTLAGGTGELFF.

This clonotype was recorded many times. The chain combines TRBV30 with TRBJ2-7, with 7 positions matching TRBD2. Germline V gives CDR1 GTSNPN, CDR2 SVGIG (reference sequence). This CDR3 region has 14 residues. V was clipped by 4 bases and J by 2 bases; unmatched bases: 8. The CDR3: CAWNPGGGTYEQYF. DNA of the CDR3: TGTGCCTGGAATCCGGGCGGGGGTACCTACGAGCAGTACTTC.

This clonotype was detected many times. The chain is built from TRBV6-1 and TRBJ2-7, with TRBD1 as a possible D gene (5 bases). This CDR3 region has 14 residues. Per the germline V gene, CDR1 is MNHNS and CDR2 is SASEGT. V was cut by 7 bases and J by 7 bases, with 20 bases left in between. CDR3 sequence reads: CASIAGPGWGEQYF. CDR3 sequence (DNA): TGTGCCAGCATCGCAGGTCCAGGGTGGGGAGAGCAGTACTTC.

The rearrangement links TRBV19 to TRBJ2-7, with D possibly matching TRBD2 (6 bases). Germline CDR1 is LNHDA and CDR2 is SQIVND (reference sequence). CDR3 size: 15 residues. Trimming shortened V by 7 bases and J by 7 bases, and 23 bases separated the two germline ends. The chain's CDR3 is CASTPRRDLFGEQYF. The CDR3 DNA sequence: TGTGCCAGTACCCCAAGGCGGGATCTCTTTGGTGAGCAGTACTTC.

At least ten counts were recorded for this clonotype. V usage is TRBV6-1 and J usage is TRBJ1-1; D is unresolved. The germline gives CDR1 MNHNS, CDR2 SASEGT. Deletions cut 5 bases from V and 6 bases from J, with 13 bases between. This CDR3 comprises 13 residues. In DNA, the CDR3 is TGTGCCAGCAGTTCCGGGAGGGTAGCTGAAGCTTTCTTT. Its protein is CASSSGRVAEAFF.

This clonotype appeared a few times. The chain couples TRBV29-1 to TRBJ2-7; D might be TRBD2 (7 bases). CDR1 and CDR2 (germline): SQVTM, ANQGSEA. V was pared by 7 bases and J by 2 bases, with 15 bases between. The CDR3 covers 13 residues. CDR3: CSAGASGTYEQYF. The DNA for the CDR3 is TGCAGCGCAGGGGCTAGCGGAACCTACGAGCAGTACTTC.

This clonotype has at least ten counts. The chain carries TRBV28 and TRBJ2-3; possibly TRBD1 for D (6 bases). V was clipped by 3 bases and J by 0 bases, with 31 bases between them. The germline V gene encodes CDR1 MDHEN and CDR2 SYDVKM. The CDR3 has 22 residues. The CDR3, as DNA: TGTGCCAGCAGTTTCCCGGCCTTAGACAGGACCCCTCTATTAGCCAGCACAGATACGCAGTATTTT. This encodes CASSFPALDRTPLLASTDTQYF.

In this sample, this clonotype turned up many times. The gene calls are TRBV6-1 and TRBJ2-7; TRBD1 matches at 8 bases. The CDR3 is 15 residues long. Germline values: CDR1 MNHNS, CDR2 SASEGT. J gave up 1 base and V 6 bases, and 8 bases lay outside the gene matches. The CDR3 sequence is CASSMGQVISYEQYF. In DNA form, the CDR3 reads TGTGCCAGCAGCATGGGACAGGTGATTTCCTACGAGCAGTACTTC.

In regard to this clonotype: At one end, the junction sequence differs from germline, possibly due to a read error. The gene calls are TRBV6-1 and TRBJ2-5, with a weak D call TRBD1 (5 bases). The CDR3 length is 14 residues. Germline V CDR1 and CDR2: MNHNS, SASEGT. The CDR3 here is CASSDLQGQETQYF. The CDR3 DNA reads TGCGCCAGCAGTGATCTTCAGGGTCAAGAGACCCAGTACTTC.

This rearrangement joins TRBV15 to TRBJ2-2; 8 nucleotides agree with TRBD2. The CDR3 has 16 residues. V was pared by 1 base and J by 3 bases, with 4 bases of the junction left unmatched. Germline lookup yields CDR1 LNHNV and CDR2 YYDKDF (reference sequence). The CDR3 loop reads CATSRVPGGYTGELFF. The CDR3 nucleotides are TGTGCCACCAGCAGAGTCCCGGGAGGGTACACCGGGGAGCTGTTTTTT.

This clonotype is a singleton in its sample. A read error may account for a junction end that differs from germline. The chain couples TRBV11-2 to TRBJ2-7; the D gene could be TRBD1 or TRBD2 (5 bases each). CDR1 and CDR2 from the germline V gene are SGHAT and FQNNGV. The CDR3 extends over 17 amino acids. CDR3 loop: CASSHQVVGEISYEQYF. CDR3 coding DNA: TGCGCCAGCAGCCACCAGGTCGTAGGGGAGATCTCCTACGAGCAGTACTTC.

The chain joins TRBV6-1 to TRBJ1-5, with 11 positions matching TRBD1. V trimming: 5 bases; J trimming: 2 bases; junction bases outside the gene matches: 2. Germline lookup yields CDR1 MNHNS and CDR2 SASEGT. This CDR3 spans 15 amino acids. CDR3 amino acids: CASSRDRGGNQPQHF. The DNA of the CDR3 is TGTGCCAGCAGTCGGGACAGGGGGGGCAATCAGCCCCAGCATTTT.

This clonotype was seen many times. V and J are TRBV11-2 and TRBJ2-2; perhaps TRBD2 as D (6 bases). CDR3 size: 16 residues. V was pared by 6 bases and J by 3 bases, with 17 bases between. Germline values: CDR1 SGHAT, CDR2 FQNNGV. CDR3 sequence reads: CASSPWVAVDTGELFF. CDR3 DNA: TGTGCCAGCAGTCCTTGGGTAGCGGTTGACACCGGGGAGCTGTTTTTT.

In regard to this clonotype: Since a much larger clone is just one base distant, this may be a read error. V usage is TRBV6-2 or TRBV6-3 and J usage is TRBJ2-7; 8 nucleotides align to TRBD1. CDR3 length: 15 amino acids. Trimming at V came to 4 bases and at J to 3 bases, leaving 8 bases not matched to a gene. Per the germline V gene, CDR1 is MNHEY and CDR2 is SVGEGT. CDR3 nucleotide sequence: TGTGCCAGCAGTTGCGCCGGGACAGGAATCTACGAGCAGTACTTC. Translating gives CASSCAGTGIYEQYF.

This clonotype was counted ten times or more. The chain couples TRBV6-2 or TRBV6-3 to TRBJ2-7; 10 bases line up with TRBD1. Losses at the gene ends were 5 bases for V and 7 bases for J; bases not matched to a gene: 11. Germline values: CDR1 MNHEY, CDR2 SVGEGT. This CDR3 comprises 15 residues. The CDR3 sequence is CASSIHRDRGNEQYF. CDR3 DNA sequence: TGTGCCAGCAGTATCCACCGGGACAGGGGTAATGAGCAGTACTTC.

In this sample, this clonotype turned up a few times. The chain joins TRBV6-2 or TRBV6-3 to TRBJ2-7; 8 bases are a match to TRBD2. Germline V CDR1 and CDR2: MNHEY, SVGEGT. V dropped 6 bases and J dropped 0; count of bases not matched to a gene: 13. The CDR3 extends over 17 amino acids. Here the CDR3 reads CASRGELGTRASYEQYF. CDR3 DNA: TGTGCCAGCAGGGGGGAACTCGGGACTAGGGCCTCCTACGAGCAGTACTTC.

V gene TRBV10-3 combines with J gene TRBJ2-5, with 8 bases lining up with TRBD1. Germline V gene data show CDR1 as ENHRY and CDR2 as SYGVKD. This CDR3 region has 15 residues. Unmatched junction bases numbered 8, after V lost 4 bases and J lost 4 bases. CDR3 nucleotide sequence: TGTGCCATCAGTGGGACGACAGGGGAGGCAGAGACCCAGTACTTC. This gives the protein CAISGTTGEAETQYF.

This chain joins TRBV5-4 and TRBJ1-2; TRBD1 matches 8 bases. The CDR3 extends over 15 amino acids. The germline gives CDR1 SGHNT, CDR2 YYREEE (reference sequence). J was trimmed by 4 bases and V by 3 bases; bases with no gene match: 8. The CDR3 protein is CASSSGTGQVYGYTF. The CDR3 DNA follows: TGTGCCAGCAGCTCCGGGACAGGTCAGGTCTATGGCTACACCTTC.

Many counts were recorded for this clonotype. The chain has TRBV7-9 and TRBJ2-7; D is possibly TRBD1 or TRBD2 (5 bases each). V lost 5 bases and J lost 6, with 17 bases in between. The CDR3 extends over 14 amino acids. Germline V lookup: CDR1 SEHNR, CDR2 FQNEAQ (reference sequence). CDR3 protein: CASSVGTYRAEQYF. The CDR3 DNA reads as TGTGCCAGCAGCGTTGGGACGTACCGCGCCGAGCAGTACTTC.

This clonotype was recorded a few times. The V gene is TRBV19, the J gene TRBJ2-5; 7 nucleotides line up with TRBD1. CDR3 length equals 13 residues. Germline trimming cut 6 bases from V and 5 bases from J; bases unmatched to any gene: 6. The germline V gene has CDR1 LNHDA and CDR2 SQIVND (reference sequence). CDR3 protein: CASSSDRVETQYF. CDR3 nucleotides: TGTGCCAGTAGCTCTGACAGGGTGGAGACCCAGTACTTC.

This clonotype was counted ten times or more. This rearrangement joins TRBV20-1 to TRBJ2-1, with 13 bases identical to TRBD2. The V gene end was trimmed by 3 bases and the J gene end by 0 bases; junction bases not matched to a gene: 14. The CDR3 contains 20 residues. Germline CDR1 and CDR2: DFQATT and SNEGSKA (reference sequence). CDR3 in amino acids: CSARNPLTSGRPSSYNEQFF. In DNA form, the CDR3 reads TGCAGTGCTAGGAATCCCCTGACTAGCGGGAGGCCGAGCTCCTACAATGAGCAGTTCTTC.

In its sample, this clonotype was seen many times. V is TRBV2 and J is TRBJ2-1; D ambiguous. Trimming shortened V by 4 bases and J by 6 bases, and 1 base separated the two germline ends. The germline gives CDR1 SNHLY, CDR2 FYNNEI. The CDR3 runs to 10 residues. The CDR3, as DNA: TGTGCCAGCAGTGGCAATGAGCAGTTCTTC. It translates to CASSGNEQFF.

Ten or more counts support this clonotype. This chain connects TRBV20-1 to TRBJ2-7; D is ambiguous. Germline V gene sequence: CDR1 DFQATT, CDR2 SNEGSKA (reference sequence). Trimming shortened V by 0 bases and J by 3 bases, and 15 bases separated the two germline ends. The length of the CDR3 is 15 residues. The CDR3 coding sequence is TGCAGTGCTAGAGATCTTATTACGGAAGTCTACGAGCAGTACTTC. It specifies CSARDLITEVYEQYF.

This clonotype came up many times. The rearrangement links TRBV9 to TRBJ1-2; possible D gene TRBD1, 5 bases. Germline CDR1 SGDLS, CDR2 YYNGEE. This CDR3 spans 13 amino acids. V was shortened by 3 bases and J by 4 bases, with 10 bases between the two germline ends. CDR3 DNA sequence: TGTGCCAGCAGCGCAACCGACAGCTATGGCTACACCTTC. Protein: CASSATDSYGYTF.

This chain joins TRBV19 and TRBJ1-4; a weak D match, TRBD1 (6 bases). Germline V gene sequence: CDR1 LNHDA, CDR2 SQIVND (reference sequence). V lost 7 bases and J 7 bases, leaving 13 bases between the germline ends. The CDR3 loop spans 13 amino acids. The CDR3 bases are TGTGCCAGTAACCAGGGGCAGGTTGAAAAACTGTTTTTT. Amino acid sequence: CASNQGQVEKLFF.

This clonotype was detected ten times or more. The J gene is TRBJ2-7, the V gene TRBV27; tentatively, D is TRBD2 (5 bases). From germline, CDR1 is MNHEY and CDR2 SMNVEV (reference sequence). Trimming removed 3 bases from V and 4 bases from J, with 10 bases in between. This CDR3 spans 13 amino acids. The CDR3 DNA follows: TGTGCCAGCAGTTTGCGAGGGCTTTACGAGCAGTACTTC. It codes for CASSLRGLYEQYF.